These 25 T cell receptor beta chains were sequenced from one sample in a study of T-cell reconstitution after alpha-beta-depleted transplantation in children. Preparation of the TCRbeta library involved a method that used unique molecular identifiers. TCRdb reanalysed the PCR reads using MiXCR and keeps one entry per CDR3 protein. Of about 870,000 distinct CDR3 sequences in the sample, roughly 15% are singletons; the top ten hold approximately 5%. The sample here was PBMCs, mostly from graft donor cells, taken 360 days after TCRalphabeta/CD19-depleted stem cell transplant. Receptors originate from a male patient younger than 18 who had a stem cell transplant for acute lymphoblastic leukemia, so the T cells may come from the graft donor.

V usage is TRBV4-2 and J usage is TRBJ1-1, with unresolved D. The CDR3 sequence is 18 residues long. The germline V and J ends were trimmed by 0 bases and 5 bases, with 22 bases remaining between them. Germline V gene sequence: CDR1 LGHNA, CDR2 YNFKEQ. Here the CDR3 reads CASSQDKGRHRFSTEAFF. The DNA of the CDR3 is TGTGCCAGCAGCCAAGATAAAGGAAGACATCGCTTTTCTACTGAAGCTTTCTTT.

The chain is built from TRBV29-1 and TRBJ1-2; 7 nucleotides line up with TRBD1. V trimming: 0 bases; J trimming: 5 bases; junction bases outside the gene matches: 6. The germline CDR1 and CDR2 sequences are SQVTM and ANQGSEA. The CDR3 length is 14 residues. As DNA, the CDR3 is TGCAGCGTTGAAGAAGACAGGGTCTATTATGGCTACACCTTC. Its translation: CSVEEDRVYYGYTF. Drawing the rest from reference TRBV29-1 and TRBJ1-2, the complete variable domain is SAVISQKPSRDICQRGTSLTIQCQVDSQVTMMFWYRQQPGQSLTLIATANQGSEATYESGFVIDKFPISRPNLTFSTLTVSNMSPEDSSIYLCSVEEDRVYYGYTFGSGTRLTVV.

Only a few counts were recorded for this clonotype. V and J are TRBV20-1 and TRBJ2-1; D is ambiguous. The ends were cut back, 1 base at V and 1 base at J, with 14 bases in the middle. In germline, CDR1 is DFQATT, CDR2 SNEGSKA (reference sequence). This CDR3 has 16 residues. The CDR3 sequence: CSARGPLVRSYNEQFF. DNA of the CDR3: TGCAGTGCTAGAGGCCCTCTAGTGAGGTCCTACAATGAGCAGTTCTTC.

The V and J genes are TRBV3-1 and TRBJ2-1, with TRBD2 identical over 11 bases. Germline trimming cut 1 base from V and 8 bases from J; bases unmatched to any gene: 13. This CDR3 is 18 amino acids long. Germline V lookup: CDR1 LGHDT, CDR2 YNNKEL (reference sequence). The CDR3 DNA is TGTGCCAGCAGCCAAGTTAGTCTAGCGGGAGGCCCCAGGGATGAGCAGTTCTTC. Amino acids: CASSQVSLAGGPRDEQFF.

This rearrangement joins TRBV12-3 or TRBV12-4 to TRBJ2-3; 7 nucleotides agree with TRBD2. J was trimmed by 2 bases and V by 3 bases; bases with no gene match: 8. The CDR3 spans 16 residues. In DNA, the CDR3 is TGTGCCAGCAGTTTTGGGGGAGGGCCTAACACAGATACGCAGTATTTT. It yields the protein CASSFGGGPNTDTQYF.

This clonotype has just a few counts. The CDR3: CASNGLSGETQYF. CDR3 sequence (DNA): TGTGCCAGCAACGGCCTGTCGGGGGAGACCCAGTACTTC. The chain links TRBV25-1 to TRBJ2-5; D is possibly TRBD2 (5 bases). There are 13 residues in the CDR3. Germline values: CDR1 MGHDK, CDR2 SYGVNS. V was cut by 7 bases and J by 5 bases, with 14 bases left in between. Full variable domain (rest looked up from reference TRBV25-1 and TRBJ2-5): EADIYQTPRYLVIGTGKKITLECSQTMGHDKMYWYQQDPGMELHLIHYSYGVNSTEKGDLSSESTVSRIRTEHFPLTLESARPSHTSQYLCASNGLSGETQYFGPGTRLLVL.

In this sample, this clonotype turned up a few times. The J gene is TRBJ2-3, the V gene TRBV5-1; possible D gene TRBD2, 6 bases. Germline lookup yields CDR1 SGHRS and CDR2 YFSETQ. This CDR3 is 13 amino acids long. V was pared by 9 bases and J by 3 bases, with 14 bases between. For the CDR3, the DNA is TGCGCCACGAAGGGGCGGGAAACAGATACGCAGTATTTT. Its protein is CATKGRETDTQYF. The variable domain in full, completed from reference TRBV5-1 and TRBJ2-3, reads KAGVTQTPRYLIKTRGQQVTLSCSPISGHRSVSWYQQTPGQGLQFLFEYFSETQRNKGNFPGRFSGRQFSNSRSEMNVSTLELGDSALYLCATKGRETDTQYFGPGTRLTVL.

This clonotype was counted between two and nine times. This chain uses TRBV20-1 with TRBJ2-3; D perhaps matches TRBD2 (5 bases). Germline assignment: CDR1 DFQATT and CDR2 SNEGSKA (reference sequence). CDR3 length equals 14 residues. With 0 bases removed from V and 2 bases from J, the gap between germline ends came to 9 bases. The CDR3 protein is CSARDLAATDTQYF. The CDR3 bases are TGCAGTGCTAGAGATCTAGCAGCCACAGATACGCAGTATTTT.

The V gene is TRBV10-3, the J gene TRBJ2-1; possibly TRBD1 for D (5 bases). Looked up from germline, CDR1 is ENHRY and CDR2 is SYGVKD. The CDR3 sequence is 15 residues long. The germline V and J ends were trimmed by 5 bases and 7 bases, with 18 bases remaining between them. CDR3 in amino acids: CAISPTDSIFNEQFF. The CDR3, as DNA: TGTGCCATCAGTCCGACAGACAGCATTTTTAATGAGCAGTTCTTC.

This chain links TRBV6-1 with TRBJ1-1; D not certain. CDR3 length equals 15 residues. V lost 6 bases and J 0 bases, leaving 14 bases between the germline ends. Germline V CDR1 and CDR2: MNHNS, SASEGT. The CDR3 sequence is CASRESVGMNTEAFF. The CDR3 DNA is TGTGCCAGCAGGGAAAGCGTAGGGATGAACACTGAAGCTTTCTTT.

This clonotype was seen a handful of times. The chain combines TRBV7-9 with TRBJ2-4; 8 positions agree with TRBD1. V was clipped by 2 bases and J by 0 bases; unmatched bases: 3. The CDR3 sequence is 16 residues long. The germline V gene encodes CDR1 SEHNR and CDR2 FQNEAQ (reference sequence). Written as DNA, the CDR3 is TGTGCCAGCAGCTTAACAACAGGGGGAGCCAAAAACATTCAGTACTTC. Its translation: CASSLTTGGAKNIQYF.

The chain couples TRBV3-1 to TRBJ2-3; D unclear. Trimming shortened V by 1 base and J by 0 bases, and 11 bases separated the two germline ends. Germline loops: CDR1 LGHDT, CDR2 YNNKEL (reference sequence). The CDR3 is made up of 16 amino acids. The CDR3 DNA reads TGTGCCAGCAGCCAAGCCGCAGCGACTAGCACAGATACGCAGTATTTT. This gives the protein CASSQAAATSTDTQYF.

This clonotype was seen a few times. The chain combines TRBV20-1 with TRBJ2-1; 12 positions agree with TRBD2. The CDR3 is made up of 14 amino acids. V dropped 5 bases and J dropped 7; count of bases not matched to a gene: 6. Germline CDR1 is DFQATT and CDR2 is SNEGSKA (reference sequence). The chain's CDR3 is CSALGLAGQNEQFF. Here the CDR3 DNA reads TGCAGTGCTTTAGGACTAGCGGGGCAGAATGAGCAGTTCTTC.

This chain uses TRBV20-1 with TRBJ2-1; 8 bases line up with TRBD2. The V and J ends lost 4 bases and 0 bases, in that order; junction bases with no gene match: 11. The CDR3 length is 17 residues. Germline CDR1 reads DFQATT; CDR2 reads SNEGSKA (reference sequence). The CDR3 is CSAKEVSGKFSYNEQFF. CDR3 nucleotides: TGCAGTGCTAAAGAGGTTAGCGGGAAATTCTCCTACAATGAGCAGTTCTTC.

This clonotype was recorded a few times. J is TRBJ1-2 and V is TRBV11-2; the match to TRBD1 covers 7 bases. Germline V gene data show CDR1 as SGHAT and CDR2 as FQNNGV. J was trimmed by 7 bases and V by 1 base; bases with no gene match: 12. This CDR3 contains 16 residues. The DNA for the CDR3 is TGTGCCAGCAGCTTAGGTCTCTCTCGGGACAGCAGTGGCTACACCTTC. Translated, it gives CASSLGLSRDSSGYTF.

The chain has TRBV4-2 and TRBJ1-2, with 10 nucleotides matching TRBD1. In germline, CDR1 is LGHNA, CDR2 YNFKEQ. V lost 5 bases and J lost 6; bases outside the gene matches: 9. The CDR3 runs to 15 residues. The CDR3 coding sequence is TGTGCCAGCAGCATACGTCCGGGACAGGGGAATGGCTACACCTTC. This translates into CASSIRPGQGNGYTF.

Written as DNA, the CDR3 is TGTGCCAGCAGCCAGCCGGGACCATACGAGCAGTACTTC. Translated: CASSQPGPYEQYF. This sequence joins TRBV3-1 and TRBJ2-7; D could derive from TRBD1 or TRBD2 (5 bases each). Trimming removed 3 bases at V and 4 bases at J, with 10 bases between. Germline V CDR1 and CDR2: LGHDT, YNNKEL (reference sequence). There are 13 residues in the CDR3.

The chain recombines TRBV10-3 with TRBJ2-1; tentatively, D is TRBD2 (5 bases). Between the trimmed V and J ends, which lost 0 bases and 4 bases, there was a span of 10 bases. This CDR3 is built from 15 residues. The V gene's germline CDR1 is ENHRY and CDR2 SYGVKD. Here the CDR3 DNA reads TGTGCCATCAGTGAGTCGGGGTCGGGGTACAATGAGCAGTTCTTC. Protein sequence: CAISESGSGYNEQFF.

This rearrangement joins TRBV7-6 to TRBJ1-4, with 8 bases matching TRBD1. Germline trimming cut 4 bases from V and 8 bases from J; bases unmatched to any gene: 9. Germline V CDR1 and CDR2: SGHVS, FNYEAQ. The CDR3 contains 15 residues. CDR3 DNA sequence: TGTGCCAGCAGCTCGCCCGGGACAGGCCGCGAAAAACTGTTTTTT. Protein: CASSSPGTGREKLFF.

This clonotype was counted only a few times. The CDR3 bases are TGTGCCAGCAGCCAAGACGGGTCAGGGGTGGAGACCCAGTACTTC. Amino acid sequence: CASSQDGSGVETQYF. This rearrangement joins TRBV4-2 to TRBJ2-5; D possibly corresponds to TRBD1 (6 bases). CDR3 length: 15 amino acids. Trimming cost V 0 bases and J 5 bases, with 13 bases left between them. The germline gives CDR1 LGHNA, CDR2 YNFKEQ.

This clonotype has just a few counts. This chain uses TRBV7-9 with TRBJ2-7, with 7 bases fitting TRBD2. Germline V CDR1 and CDR2: SEHNR, FQNEAQ (reference sequence). This CDR3 has 14 residues. V lost 6 bases, J lost 3 bases, and 8 bases stayed unmatched. The CDR3 protein is CASRSGGRSYEQYF. As DNA, the CDR3 is TGTGCCAGCAGATCGGGAGGTCGGAGCTACGAGCAGTACTTC.

The chain has TRBV7-2 and TRBJ2-7; 8 bases are a match to TRBD1. Germline assignment: CDR1 SGHTA and CDR2 FQGNSA. This CDR3 region has 13 residues. J was trimmed by 7 bases and V by 5 bases; bases with no gene match: 7. CDR3 amino acids: CASSIDRGREQYF. In DNA, the CDR3 is TGTGCCAGCAGCATTGACAGGGGTCGGGAGCAGTACTTC.

The chain is built from TRBV20-1 and TRBJ2-7, with D maybe TRBD1 (6 bases). The V end was cut by 1 base, the J end by 5 bases, with 9 bases between. Germline CDR1 DFQATT, CDR2 SNEGSKA (reference sequence). The CDR3 has 12 amino acids. The CDR3 protein is CSARVGAHEQYF. The CDR3 nucleotides read TGCAGTGCTAGAGTGGGGGCCCACGAGCAGTACTTC.

The sample holds a few counts of this clonotype. V gene TRBV13 combines with J gene TRBJ2-7; 11 bases match TRBD2. The CDR3 loop spans 16 amino acids. Trimming removed 4 bases from V and 0 bases from J; junction bases left unmatched: 5. CDR1 PRHDT and CDR2 FYEKMQ come from the germline V gene (reference sequence). The CDR3 DNA sequence: TGTGCCAGCAGCTCGATAGCGGGAGGGGGCTCCTACGAGCAGTACTTC. This codes for CASSSIAGGGSYEQYF.

This clonotype occurred many times. V usage is TRBV27 and J usage is TRBJ2-7; 9 nucleotides line up with TRBD1. CDR3 length: 14 amino acids. V dropped 5 bases and J dropped 1; count of bases not matched to a gene: 3. Germline CDR1 and CDR2: MNHEY and SMNVEV (reference sequence). DNA for the CDR3: TGTGCCAGCAGTGCTGGGACAGGGTCCTACGAGCAGTACTTC. It specifies CASSAGTGSYEQYF.